Here is one T cell receptor beta chain with its context. These data come from a study of blood T cell repertoires in COVID-19. Study as a whole: Italy, Spain and the United States were the sources of the convalescent and acute COVID-19 samples. PBMCs, B-cell-depleted T cells, or T cells provided the cDNA or gDNA that made up the material.

The V end lost 3 bases, the J end lost 7 bases, and 12 bases lay between the germline ends. The CDR3 is 13 residues long. How the authors handled the data: From reference gene primer amplification, estimates of nucleated cell counts were derived. This table comes from immunoSEQ multiplex PCR, and its TCRdb copy is limited to in-frame clones, with some not included. V and J calls plus clone size are reproduced from that table; the DNA served to infer D and trimming. The data hold about 180,000 clones, with 70% to 90% observed a single time. The V call is TRBV12-3 or TRBV12-4, the J call TRBJ1-2, with D possibly being TRBD1 (5 bases). The receptor's source is a man between 65 and 79 years old with active or convalescent COVID-19. The sample comprised peripheral blood. This CDR3 reads CASSLASGPGYTF. For the CDR3, the DNA is TGTGCCAGCAGTTTGGCGTCAGGGCCTGGCTACACCTTC.